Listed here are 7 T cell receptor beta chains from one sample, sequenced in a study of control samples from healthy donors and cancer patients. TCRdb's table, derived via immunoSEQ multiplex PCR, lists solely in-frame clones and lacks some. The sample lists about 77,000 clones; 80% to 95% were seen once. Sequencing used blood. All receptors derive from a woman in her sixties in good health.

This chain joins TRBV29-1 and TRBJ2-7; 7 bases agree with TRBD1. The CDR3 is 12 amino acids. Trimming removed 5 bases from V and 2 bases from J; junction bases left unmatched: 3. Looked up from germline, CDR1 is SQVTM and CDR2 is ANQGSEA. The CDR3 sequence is CSVRRGTYEQYF. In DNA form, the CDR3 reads TGCAGCGTTCGCAGGGGGACCTACGAGCAGTACTTC.

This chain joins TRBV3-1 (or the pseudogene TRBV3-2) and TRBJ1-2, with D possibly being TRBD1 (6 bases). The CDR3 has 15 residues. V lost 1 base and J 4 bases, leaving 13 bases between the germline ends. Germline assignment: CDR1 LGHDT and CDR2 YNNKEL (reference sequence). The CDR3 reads CASSQGTASFYGYTF. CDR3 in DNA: TGTGCCAGCAGCCAAGGGACAGCTTCATTCTATGGCTACACCTTC.

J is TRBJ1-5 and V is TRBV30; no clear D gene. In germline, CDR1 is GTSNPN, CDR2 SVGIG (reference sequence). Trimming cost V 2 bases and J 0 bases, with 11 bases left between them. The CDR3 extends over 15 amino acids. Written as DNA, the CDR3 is TGTGCCTGGAGTAACCGGGCGAATAGCAATCAGCCCCAGCATTTT. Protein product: CAWSNRANSNQPQHF.

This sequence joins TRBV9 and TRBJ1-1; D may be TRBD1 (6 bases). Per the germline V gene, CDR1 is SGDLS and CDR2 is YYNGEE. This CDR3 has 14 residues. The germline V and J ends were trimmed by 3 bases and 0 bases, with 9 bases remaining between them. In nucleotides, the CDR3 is TGTGCCAGCAGCGACGGACAGTTGAACACTGAAGCTTTCTTT. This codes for CASSDGQLNTEAFF. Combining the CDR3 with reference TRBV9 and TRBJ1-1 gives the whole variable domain DSGVTQTPKHLITATGQRVTLRCSPRSGDLSVYWYQQSLDQGLQFLIQYYNGEERAKGNILERFSAQQFPDLHSELNLSSLELGDSALYFCASSDGQLNTEAFFGQGTRLTVV.

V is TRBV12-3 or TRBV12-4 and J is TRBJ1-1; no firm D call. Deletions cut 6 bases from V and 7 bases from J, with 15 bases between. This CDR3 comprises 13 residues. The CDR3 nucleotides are TGTGCCAGCAGAACCCAGAATATCCGTGAAGCTTTCTTT. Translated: CASRTQNIREAFF.

The CDR3 reads CASSQEDGRVSNQPQHF. CDR3 DNA: TGTGCCAGCAGCCAAGAGGATGGCAGGGTGAGCAATCAGCCCCAGCATTTT. V and J are TRBV3-1 (or the pseudogene TRBV3-2) and TRBJ1-5; D may be TRBD1 (5 bases). V was pared by 0 bases and J by 1 base, with 13 bases between. The CDR3 is 17 amino acids. Per the germline V gene, CDR1 is LGHDT and CDR2 is YNNKEL (reference sequence).

The CDR3 loop reads CASSLGAESTEAFF. CDR3 DNA: TGTGCCAGCAGCTTAGGGGCAGAATCCACTGAAGCTTTCTTT. V and J are TRBV7-9 and TRBJ1-1, with D unresolved. CDR1 and CDR2 (germline): SEHNR, FQNEAQ (reference sequence). V lost 1 base to trimming and J lost 4 bases, with 10 bases between them. The CDR3 consists of 14 residues. Full variable domain (missing parts from reference TRBV7-9 and TRBJ1-1): DTGVSQNPRHKITKRGQNVTFRCDPISEHNRLYWYRQTLGQGPEFLTYFQNEAQLEKSRLLSDRFSAERPKGSFSTLEIQRTEQGDSAMYLCASSLGAESTEAFFGQGTRLTVV.